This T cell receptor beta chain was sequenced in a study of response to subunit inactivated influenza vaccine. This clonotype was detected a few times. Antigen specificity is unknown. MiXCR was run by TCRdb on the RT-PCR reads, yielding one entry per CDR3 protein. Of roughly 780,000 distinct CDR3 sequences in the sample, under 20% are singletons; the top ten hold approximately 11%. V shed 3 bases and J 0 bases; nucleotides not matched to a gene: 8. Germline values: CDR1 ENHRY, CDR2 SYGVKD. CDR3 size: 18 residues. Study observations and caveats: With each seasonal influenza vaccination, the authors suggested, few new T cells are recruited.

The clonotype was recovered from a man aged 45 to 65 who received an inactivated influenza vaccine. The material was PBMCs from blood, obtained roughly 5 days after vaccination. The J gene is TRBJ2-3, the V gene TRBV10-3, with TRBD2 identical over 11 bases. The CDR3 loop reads CAISDSGLAASSTDTQYF. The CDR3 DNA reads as TGTGCCATCAGTGATTCGGGACTAGCGGCATCTAGCACAGATACGCAGTATTTT.